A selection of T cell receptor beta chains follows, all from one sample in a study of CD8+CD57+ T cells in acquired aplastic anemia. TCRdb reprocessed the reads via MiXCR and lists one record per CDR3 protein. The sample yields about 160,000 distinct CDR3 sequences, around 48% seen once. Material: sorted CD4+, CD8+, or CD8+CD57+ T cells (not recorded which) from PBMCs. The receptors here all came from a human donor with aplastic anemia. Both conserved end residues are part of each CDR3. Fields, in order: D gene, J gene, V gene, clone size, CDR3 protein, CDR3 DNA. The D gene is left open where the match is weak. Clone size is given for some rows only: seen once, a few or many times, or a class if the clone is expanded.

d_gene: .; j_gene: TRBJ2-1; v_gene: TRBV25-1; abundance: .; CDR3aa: CASSLAGDSNEQFF; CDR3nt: TGTGCCAGCAGTCTCGCCGGAGATTCCAATGAGCAGTTCTTC
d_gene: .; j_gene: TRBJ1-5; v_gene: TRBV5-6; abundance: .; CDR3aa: CASSQDGYNQPQHF; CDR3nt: TGTGCCAGCAGCCAGGACGGATACAATCAGCCCCAGCATTTT
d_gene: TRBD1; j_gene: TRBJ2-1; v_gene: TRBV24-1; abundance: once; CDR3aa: CATSDLTGAGTHNEQFF; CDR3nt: TGTGCCACCAGTGATTTGACAGGGGCCGGCACCCACAATGAGCAGTTCTTC
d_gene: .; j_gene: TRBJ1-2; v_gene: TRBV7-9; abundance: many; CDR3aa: CASSLPTGLTYGYTF; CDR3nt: TGTGCCAGCAGCTTGCCAACAGGGCTGACCTATGGCTACACCTTC
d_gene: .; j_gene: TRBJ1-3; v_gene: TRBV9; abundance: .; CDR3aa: CASSSRLSGNTIYF; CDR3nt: TGTGCCAGCAGTTCTAGATTGTCTGGAAACACCATATATTTT
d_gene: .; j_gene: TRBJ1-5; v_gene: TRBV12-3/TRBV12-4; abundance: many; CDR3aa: CASSISGDQPQHF; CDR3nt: TGTGCCAGCAGTATCTCAGGGGACCAGCCCCAGCATTTT
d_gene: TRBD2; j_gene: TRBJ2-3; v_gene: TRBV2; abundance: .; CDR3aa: CASSVVAGVGDTQYF; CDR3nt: TGTGCCAGCAGTGTAGTAGCGGGAGTTGGGGATACGCAGTATTTT
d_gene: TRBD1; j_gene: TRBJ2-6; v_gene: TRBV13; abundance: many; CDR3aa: CASSSPRDRVLIGANVLTF; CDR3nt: TGTGCCAGCAGCTCCCCGAGGGACAGGGTTTTAATAGGGGCCAACGTCCTGACTTTC
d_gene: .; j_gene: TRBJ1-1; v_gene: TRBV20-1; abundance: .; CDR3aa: CSAVTANTEAFF; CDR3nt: TGCAGTGCTGTAACGGCGAACACTGAAGCTTTCTTT
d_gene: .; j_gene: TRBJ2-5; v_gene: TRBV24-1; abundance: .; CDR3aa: CATSDSTGFTQETQYF; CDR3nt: TGTGCCACCAGTGATTCCACAGGGTTCACCCAAGAGACCCAGTACTTC
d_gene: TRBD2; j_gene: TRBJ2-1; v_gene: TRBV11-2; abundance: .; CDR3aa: CASSLVRASGREEQFF; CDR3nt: TGTGCCAGCAGCTTAGTTCGGGCTAGCGGGAGGGAAGAGCAGTTCTTC
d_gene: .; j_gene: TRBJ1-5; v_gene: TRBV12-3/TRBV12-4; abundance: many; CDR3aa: CASTHRDGFNQPQHF; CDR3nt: TGTGCCAGCACGCACCGGGACGGATTCAATCAGCCCCAGCATTTT
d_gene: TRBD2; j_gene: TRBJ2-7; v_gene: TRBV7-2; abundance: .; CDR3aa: CASSSNLAGSSEQYF; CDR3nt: TGTGCCAGCAGCTCCAATCTAGCGGGATCGTCCGAGCAGTACTTC
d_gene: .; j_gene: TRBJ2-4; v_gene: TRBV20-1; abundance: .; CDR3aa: CSARPGPGAKNIQYF; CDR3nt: TGCAGTGCTAGACCGGGACCGGGAGCCAAAAACATTCAGTACTTC
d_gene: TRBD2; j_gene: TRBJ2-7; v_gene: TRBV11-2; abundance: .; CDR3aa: CASSLVPGGARGEQYF; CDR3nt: TGTGCCAGCAGCTTGGTTCCCGGGGGGGCACGGGGCGAGCAGTACTTC
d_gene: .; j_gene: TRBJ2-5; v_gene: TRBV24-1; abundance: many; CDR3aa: CATSDARDNQETQYF; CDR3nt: TGTGCCACCAGTGATGCTCGGGACAACCAAGAGACCCAGTACTTC
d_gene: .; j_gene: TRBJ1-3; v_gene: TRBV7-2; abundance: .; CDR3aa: CASGRGFTNTIYF; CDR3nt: TGTGCCAGCGGGAGGGGTTTTACAAACACCATATATTTT
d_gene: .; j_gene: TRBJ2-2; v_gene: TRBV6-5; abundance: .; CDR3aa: CASSYSRAGAGELFF; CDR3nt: TGTGCCAGCAGTTATTCTCGAGCGGGCGCCGGGGAGCTGTTTTTT
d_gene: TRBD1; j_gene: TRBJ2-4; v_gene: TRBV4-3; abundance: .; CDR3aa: CASSQKETRGISIQYF; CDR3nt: TGCGCCAGCAGCCAAAAAGAGACCAGGGGGATTAGCATTCAGTACTTC
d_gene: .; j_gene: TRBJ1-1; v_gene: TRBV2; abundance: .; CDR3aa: CASSEQPNTKAFF; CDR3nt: TGTGCCAGCAGTGAACAGCCGAACACTAAAGCTTTCTTT
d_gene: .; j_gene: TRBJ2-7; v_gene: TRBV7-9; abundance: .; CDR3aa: CASSSPDSSYEQYF; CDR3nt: TGTGCCAGCAGCTCACCGGACAGCTCCTACGAGCAGTACTTC
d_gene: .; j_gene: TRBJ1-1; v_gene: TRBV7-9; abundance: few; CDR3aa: CASSSDTEAFF; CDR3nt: TGTGCCAGCAGCTCGGACACTGAAGCTTTCTTT
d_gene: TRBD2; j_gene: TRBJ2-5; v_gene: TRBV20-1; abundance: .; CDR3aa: CSGTSGTSGQETQYF; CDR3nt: TGCAGTGGGACTAGCGGGACTAGCGGACAAGAGACCCAGTACTTC
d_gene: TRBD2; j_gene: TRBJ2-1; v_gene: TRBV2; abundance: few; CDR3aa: CASSYSSGDNEQFF; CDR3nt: TGTGCCAGCAGTTATTCTAGCGGAGACAATGAGCAGTTCTTC
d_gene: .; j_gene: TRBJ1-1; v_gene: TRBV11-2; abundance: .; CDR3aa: CASSLGLGTEAFF; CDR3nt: TGTGCCAGCAGCTTAGGCCTGGGGACTGAAGCTTTCTTT
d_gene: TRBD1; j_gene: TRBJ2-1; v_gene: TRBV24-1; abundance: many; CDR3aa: CATSPRTGTGAYNEQFF; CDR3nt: TGTGCCACCAGTCCACGAACCGGGACAGGGGCCTACAATGAGCAGTTCTTC